This TCR beta chain was obtained from a study of OX40 agonist ivuxolimab in advanced cancers. At the level of the study: Therapy given before enrollment (anti-PD-1, anti-PD-L1 or anti-CTLA-4) was allowed, and roughly 42% had some.

Here immunoSEQ multiplex PCR was the method, and the copy in TCRdb shows in-frame clones only, minus some. The sample holds 50,000 to 80,000 clones, 80% to 90% seen once. J lost 0 bases, V lost 0 bases, and 9 bases had no gene match. The CDR3 is made up of 18 amino acids. Germline V gene sequence: CDR1 MGHRA, CDR2 YSYEKL. V and J are TRBV4-1 and TRBJ2-7; 9 positions agree with TRBD2. The sequence came from an adult with an advanced solid tumor such as melanoma, head and neck, liver or kidney cancer. Here the sequenced sample was CD4+ or CD8+ T cells sorted from blood, taken in a trial of the OX40 agonist ivuxolimab. The chain's CDR3 is CASSQDPPGTSPSYEQYF. The CDR3 DNA sequence: TGCGCCAGCAGCCAAGATCCCCCCGGGACTAGCCCCTCCTACGAGCAGTACTTC.